This T cell receptor (beta chain) was captured by sequencing in a study of T cell repertoires in cytomegalovirus infection. About the study: Use of recently identified HLA-C-restricted and well-studied HLA-B-restricted CMV epitopes was part of the study. Signatures in public TCR beta sequences pointed to both CMV infection and matching HLA type. The study, taken as a whole, reports: HLA-C-restricted CMV clonotypes gave the most frequent clonotype in two of eight donors. Summed frequency of shared TCR beta families picked out CMV carriers who also had the relevant HLA.

Turning to this clonotype: The antigen is not known. A read error may be the cause here, since a much bigger clone is one base away.

Using its own MiXCR run on the reads, TCRdb lists one record per CDR3 protein. Of fewer than 850,000 distinct CDR3 sequences listed, approximately 32% were seen once; the top ten hold roughly 14%. The germline V gene encodes CDR1 SGHVT and CDR2 SQSDAQ. The CDR3 has 16 amino acids. V lost 1 base and J 6 bases, leaving 16 bases between the germline ends. V is TRBV7-4 and J is TRBJ2-1, with D possibly being TRBD2 (6 bases). The origin of this receptor is a human donor in good health (CMV status not recorded). Some clones in this sample may be carry-over from other donors' samples. The sample consisted of cultured CD8+ T cells from PBMCs, taken from culture after CMV antigen stimulation. DNA of the CDR3: TGTGCCAGCAGCTTAGGTGGGCGGAGGGGCCGCAATGAGCAGTTCTTC. As protein: CASSLGGRRGRNEQFF.